This T cell receptor (beta chain) originates from a study of T cell repertoires in cytomegalovirus infection. Turning to the study itself: HLA-B-restricted CMV epitopes that are well studied were used alongside recently identified HLA-C-restricted ones. Signatures in public TCR beta sequences pointed to both CMV infection and matching HLA type.

Points from the study as a whole: Cumulative frequency of public TCR beta families picked out carriers of CMV plus the relevant HLA. HLA-C-restricted TCR beta clonotypes specific for CMV led the ex vivo response.

CDR3 size: 9 residues. Germline V lookup: CDR1 SGHTA, CDR2 FQGNSA. Trimming cost V 4 bases and J 12 bases, with 5 bases left between them. This clonotype occurred a few times. Its antigen is not identified. Each CDR3 protein is one row after TCRdb ran MiXCR on the reads. In the table there are about 890,000 distinct CDR3 sequences, roughly 30% of which are singletons. The TCR sequence derives from a human donor in good health (CMV status not recorded). Some clones in this sample may be carry-over from other donors' samples. The material was cultured CD8+ T cells from PBMCs, obtained from culture after CMV antigen stimulation. The V and J genes are TRBV7-2 and TRBJ2-3, with unresolved D. The CDR3 sequence is CASSSVQYF. The CDR3 DNA reads as TGTGCCAGCAGCTCGGTCCAGTATTTT.